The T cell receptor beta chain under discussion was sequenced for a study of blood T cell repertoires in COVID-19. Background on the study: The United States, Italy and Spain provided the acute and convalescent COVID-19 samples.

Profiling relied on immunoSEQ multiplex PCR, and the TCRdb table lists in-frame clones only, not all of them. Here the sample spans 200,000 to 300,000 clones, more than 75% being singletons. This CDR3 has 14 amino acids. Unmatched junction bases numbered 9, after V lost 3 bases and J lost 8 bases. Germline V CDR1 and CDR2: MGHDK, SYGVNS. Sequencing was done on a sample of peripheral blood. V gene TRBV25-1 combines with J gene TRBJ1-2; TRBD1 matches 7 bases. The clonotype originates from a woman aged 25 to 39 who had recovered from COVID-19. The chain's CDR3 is CASSDNDRVRGYTF. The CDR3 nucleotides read TGTGCCAGCAGTGATAACGACAGGGTTAGAGGCTACACCTTC.